A single sample is the source of the 14 T cell receptor beta chains below, sequenced in a study of blood T cell repertoires in COVID-19. The assay was immunoSEQ multiplex PCR, and TCRdb's table has in-frame clones only and misses some. The sample yields over 250,000 clones, around nine tenths seen once. Sequencing was performed on peripheral blood. Source of these receptors: an older woman with acute or convalescent COVID-19.

The chain couples TRBV5-1 to TRBJ2-5, with D maybe TRBD1 (6 bases). Between the trimmed V and J ends, which lost 3 bases and 3 bases, there was a span of 12 bases. The CDR3 has 14 amino acids. Germline CDR1 is SGHRS and CDR2 is YFSETQ. The chain's CDR3 is CASSSGTQKETQYF. CDR3 coding DNA: TGCGCCAGCAGCTCCGGGACACAAAAAGAGACCCAGTACTTC.

The gene calls are TRBV27 and TRBJ2-1, with D unclear. CDR1 MNHEY and CDR2 SMNVEV come from the germline V gene (reference sequence). Between the trimmed V and J ends, which lost 5 bases and 3 bases, there was a span of 8 bases. CDR3 length equals 13 residues. The CDR3 sequence: CASSLDGYNEQFF. Here the CDR3 DNA reads TGTGCCAGCAGTCTAGACGGCTACAATGAGCAGTTCTTC.

The gene calls are TRBV4-1 and TRBJ2-2; 13 bases fit TRBD2. Trimming removed 2 bases from V and 5 bases from J; junction bases left unmatched: 8. The CDR3 is 18 residues long. Germline CDR1 is MGHRA and CDR2 is YSYEKL. The DNA of the CDR3 is TGCGCCAGCAGCCAATGGACTAGCGGGAGATGGTATACCGGGGAGCTGTTTTTT. This translates into CASSQWTSGRWYTGELFF.

This chain connects TRBV6-2 or TRBV6-3 to TRBJ2-3; a weak D match, TRBD1 (6 bases). V was pared by 7 bases and J by 1 base, with 9 bases between. Germline CDR1 MNHEY, CDR2 SVGEGT. The CDR3 length is 13 residues. This chain's CDR3 is CASTPGGTDTQYF. CDR3 in DNA: TGTGCCAGCACCCCAGGGGGCACAGATACGCAGTATTTT.

In DNA form, the CDR3 reads TGTGCCATCAGAAGTCAGGGGGACCACAATGAGCAGTTCTTC. Protein: CAIRSQGDHNEQFF. This rearrangement joins TRBV10-3 to TRBJ2-1, with 7 bases matching TRBD1. V shed 6 bases and J 5 bases; nucleotides not matched to a gene: 7. CDR1 ENHRY and CDR2 SYGVKD come from the germline V gene. The CDR3 consists of 14 residues.

The V and J genes are TRBV10-3 and TRBJ2-1, with TRBD1 identical over 7 bases. The CDR3 is made up of 14 amino acids. Unmatched junction bases numbered 8, after V lost 6 bases and J lost 6 bases. Germline V gene sequence: CDR1 ENHRY, CDR2 SYGVKD. Here the CDR3 DNA reads TGTGCCATCAGGACAGGGTCCCTGGGCAATGAGCAGTTCTTC. Translated: CAIRTGSLGNEQFF.

This clone was detected only once. The rearrangement joins TRBV6-7 to TRBJ2-7, with 8 bases identical to TRBD1. TRBV6-7 falls under the ORF class, with uncertain function. With 2 bases clipped from V and 1 base from J, the junction kept 19 bases outside the gene matches. The CDR3 runs to 20 residues. CDR3 loop: CASSYLLTERQGSKSYEQYF. DNA of the CDR3: TGTGCCAGCAGTTACCTTTTAACGGAGAGACAGGGGAGTAAGTCCTACGAGCAGTACTTC.

The V gene is TRBV19, the J gene TRBJ1-5; D ambiguous. This CDR3 comprises 16 residues. Germline CDR1 is LNHDA and CDR2 is SQIVND (reference sequence). V shed 5 bases and J shed 0 bases, with 14 bases lying between them. For the CDR3, the DNA is TGTGCCAGTAGTTCGACCGACATCTATAGCAATCAGCCCCAGCATTTT. It yields the protein CASSSTDIYSNQPQHF. Full variable domain (outside the CDR3, taken from reference TRBV19 and TRBJ1-5): DGGITQSPKYLFRKEGQNVTLSCEQNLNHDAMYWYRQDPGQGLRLIYYSQIVNDFQKGDIAEGYSVSREKKESFPLTVTSAQKNPTAFYLCASSSTDIYSNQPQHFGDGTRLSIL.

The chain couples TRBV28 to TRBJ1-3; unclear D gene. Germline lookup yields CDR1 MDHEN and CDR2 SYDVKM. V shed 6 bases and J shed 0 bases, with 15 bases lying between them. The CDR3 consists of 16 residues. CDR3 coding DNA: TGTGCCAGCAGCCTTGAGACAAGGCCCTCTGGAAACACCATATATTTT. The encoded protein is CASSLETRPSGNTIYF.

The chain couples TRBV24-1 to TRBJ1-2; a possible D gene is TRBD1 (6 bases). CDR1 and CDR2 (germline): KGHDR, SFDVKD. V lost 3 bases, J lost 3 bases, and 10 bases lay in between. This CDR3 comprises 14 residues. The CDR3 sequence: CATSDTQGDYGYTF. The CDR3 nucleotides are TGTGCCACCAGTGATACACAGGGTGACTATGGCTACACCTTC.

The chain combines TRBV28 with TRBJ1-4; D gene uncertain. CDR3 length equals 12 residues. The germline V and J ends were trimmed by 1 base and 15 bases, with 12 bases remaining between them. Germline lookup yields CDR1 MDHEN and CDR2 SYDVKM. The CDR3 DNA follows: TGTGCCAGCAGTTTATTAGAGGAGAAGATGTTTTTT. Its protein product is CASSLLEEKMFF.

The J gene is TRBJ2-1, the V gene TRBV14; a weak D match, TRBD2 (6 bases). The V gene lost 2 bases and the J gene lost 7 bases, with 15 bases spanning the gap. The V gene's germline CDR1 is SGHDN and CDR2 FVKESK. This CDR3 contains 15 residues. This CDR3 reads CASSQWDSSWNEQFF. The CDR3, as DNA: TGTGCCAGCAGCCAATGGGACTCCAGTTGGAATGAGCAGTTCTTC.

This clone was seen only once. The genes are TRBV19 and TRBJ1-4; TRBD1 matches 8 bases. The V gene's germline CDR1 is LNHDA and CDR2 SQIVND (reference sequence). The CDR3 is made up of 14 amino acids. The V and J ends lost 5 bases and 7 bases, in that order; junction bases with no gene match: 6. CDR3: CASSFRGPVEKLFF. The CDR3 DNA sequence: TGTGCCAGTAGTTTCAGGGGGCCCGTTGAAAAACTGTTTTTT.

The chain employs TRBV11-2 and TRBJ1-6; tentative D call: TRBD1 (5 bases). This CDR3 is 19 amino acids long. V lost 3 bases and J 0 bases, leaving 18 bases between the germline ends. CDR1 SGHAT and CDR2 FQNNGV come from the germline V gene. The CDR3 DNA sequence: TGTGCCAGCAGCTTGGGTTATCCGGGGGGTTTCTCCTATAATTCACCCCTCCACTTT. Its protein product is CASSLGYPGGFSYNSPLHF.